Following are 13 T cell receptor beta chains from one sample sequenced in a study of vaccination and CD4 T cells after COVID-19 (dated by TCRdb to 2021 to 2024). Libraries were constructed by PCR. These reads were obtained on an Illumina iSeq 100. TCRdb redid the processing of the public reads, applying fastp at Q25 and MiXCR, and retained in-frame beta chains. Each entry merges the rows of one CDR3 protein and shows their most common DNA and genes. In this sample the table shows 20,000 or so distinct CDR3 sequences, roughly 61% of which occur a single time. The ten largest account for about 1.1% of the sample. Sequenced material: CD4+ T cells from blood, taken before SARS-CoV-2 vaccination. These receptors were obtained from a human donor who had recovered from COVID-19.

V and J are TRBV7-2 and TRBJ2-1; D perhaps matches TRBD2 (5 bases). Looked up from germline, CDR1 is SGHTA and CDR2 is FQGNSA. This CDR3 has 16 residues. V gave up 2 bases and J gave up 0 bases, with 11 bases separating them. The CDR3 DNA follows: TGTGCCAGCAGCTTACAACAGCGGAGCTCCTACAATGAGCAGTTCTTC. It encodes CASSLQQRSSYNEQFF. The complete variable domain, with remaining parts taken from reference TRBV7-2 and TRBJ2-1, reads GAGVSQSPSNKVTEKGKDVELRCDPISGHTALYWYRQSLGQGLEFLIYFQGNSAPDKSGLPSDRFSAERTGGSVSTLTIQRTQQEDSAVYLCASSLQQRSSYNEQFFGPGTRLTVL.

V and J are TRBV19 and TRBJ2-7; 9 nucleotides line up with TRBD1. J was trimmed by 4 bases and V by 3 bases; bases with no gene match: 10. This CDR3 has 16 amino acids. From germline, CDR1 is LNHDA and CDR2 SQIVND (reference sequence). The CDR3 coding sequence is TGTGCCAGTAGTATGACTAGGAGGGACAGGGTTTACGAGCAGTACTTC. Translating gives CASSMTRRDRVYEQYF.

The chain carries TRBV20-1 and TRBJ2-7, with D tentatively TRBD1 or TRBD2 (5 bases each). The CDR3 runs to 13 residues. Germline loops: CDR1 DFQATT, CDR2 SNEGSKA (reference sequence). V lost 6 bases, J lost 3 bases, and 15 bases lay in between. In DNA, the CDR3 is TGCAGTGCCGCACCGGGACCTTACTACGAGCAGTACTTC. As protein: CSAAPGPYYEQYF.

This clonotype has only one observation. CDR3 DNA: TGTGCCAGCAGTCTCACTTGGACAGGGGAAAACTATGGCTACACCTTC. Translation gives CASSLTWTGENYGYTF. The J gene is TRBJ1-2, the V gene TRBV6-1, with 9 positions matching TRBD1. There are 16 residues in the CDR3. Germline CDR1 reads MNHNS; CDR2 reads SASEGT. V dropped 5 bases and J dropped 2; count of bases not matched to a gene: 9.

This clonotype was observed a handful of times. V is TRBV7-3 and J is TRBJ2-3; D not certain. The CDR3 has 13 amino acids. Trimming left V 6 bases short and J 0 bases short, with 7 bases between. In germline, CDR1 is SGHTA, CDR2 FQGTGA. Here the CDR3 DNA reads TGTGCCAGCAGTATCAGTAGCACAGATACGCAGTATTTT. Translating it yields CASSISSTDTQYF.

This clonotype has only a few counts. J is TRBJ2-1 and V is TRBV20-1; possible D gene TRBD2, 5 bases. V shed 3 bases and J shed 9 bases, with 9 bases lying between them. Germline V gene sequence: CDR1 DFQATT, CDR2 SNEGSKA (reference sequence). The CDR3 spans 11 residues. DNA for the CDR3: TGCAGTGCTAGTCGAGGAGGTGAGCAGTTCTTC. Its translation is CSASRGGEQFF.

This clonotype turned up a few times. This chain uses TRBV24-1 with TRBJ1-5, with TRBD1 matching over 9 bases. Germline V lookup: CDR1 KGHDR, CDR2 SFDVKD. V was clipped by 3 bases and J by 0 bases; unmatched bases: 2. CDR3 length equals 16 residues. CDR3 bases: TGTGCCACCAGTGATGGGACAGGGTTTAGCAATCAGCCCCAGCATTTT. Protein sequence: CATSDGTGFSNQPQHF.

This chain links TRBV20-1 with TRBJ1-5; 7 bases line up with TRBD1. Trimming took 1 base from V and 5 from J; bases not matched to a gene: 5. The CDR3 has 14 amino acids. Germline V gives CDR1 DFQATT, CDR2 SNEGSKA (reference sequence). The CDR3 sequence is CSARGPGGHQPQHF. In nucleotides, the CDR3 is TGCAGTGCTAGAGGCCCAGGGGGACATCAGCCCCAGCATTTT.

The chain carries TRBV7-8 and TRBJ2-7; 10 nucleotides match TRBD1. The CDR3 is 15 amino acids. With 6 bases clipped from V and 4 bases from J, the junction kept 9 bases outside the gene matches. Germline V lookup: CDR1 SGHVS, CDR2 FQNEAQ. In DNA, the CDR3 is TGTGCCAGCAGTTCCCGACAGGGGGCAGGGTACGAGCAGTACTTC. Protein product: CASSSRQGAGYEQYF.

This clonotype came up a few times. The chain combines TRBV19 with TRBJ1-2, with D possibly matching TRBD1 (6 bases). The CDR3 covers 16 residues. Trimming removed 5 bases from V and 0 bases from J, with 16 bases in between. Looked up from germline, CDR1 is LNHDA and CDR2 is SQIVND (reference sequence). The CDR3 here is CASSPRGPTANYGYTF. For the CDR3, the DNA is TGTGCCAGTAGTCCCCGGGGGCCTACAGCTAACTATGGCTACACCTTC.

V usage is TRBV5-1 and J usage is TRBJ2-5, with no clear D. The CDR3 totals 14 residues. CDR1 and CDR2 from the germline V gene are SGHRS and YFSETQ. Trimming removed 0 bases from V and 1 base from J, with 7 bases in between. The CDR3 DNA sequence: TGCGCCAGCAGCTTGGCTGGAATCCAAGAGACCCAGTACTTC. Protein product: CASSLAGIQETQYF. The full variable domain, with the rest looked up from reference TRBV5-1 and TRBJ2-5, is KAGVTQTPRYLIKTRGQQVTLSCSPISGHRSVSWYQQTPGQGLQFLFEYFSETQRNKGNFPGRFSGRQFSNSRSEMNVSTLELGDSALYLCASSLAGIQETQYFGPGTRLLVL.

There are a few counts of this clonotype. The V gene is TRBV10-3, the J gene TRBJ1-2, with D tentatively TRBD1 (5 bases). Trimming removed 4 bases from V and 2 bases from J, with 11 bases in between. The CDR3 contains 14 residues. CDR1 is ENHRY, CDR2 SYGVKD, per germline. CDR3 in DNA: TGTGCCATCAGTGCCGGGGGGACCAACTATGGCTACACCTTC. Encoded protein: CAISAGGTNYGYTF.

The gene calls are TRBV20-1 and TRBJ2-5; TRBD2 is a possible D gene (5 bases). The germline V and J ends were trimmed by 1 base and 7 bases, with 16 bases remaining between them. Germline CDR1 DFQATT, CDR2 SNEGSKA (reference sequence). The CDR3 is 14 residues long. The CDR3 coding sequence is TGCAGTGCTAGAGCAGGAGGACGAGAGTGGACCCAGTACTTC. Translation: CSARAGGREWTQYF.